One sample yielded the 4 T cell receptor beta chains listed below, sequenced in a study of T cell responses to AZD1222 COVID-19 vaccine. Clones were read by immunoSEQ multiplex PCR, and TCRdb kept only the in-frame ones, dropping some. The profile covers 75,000 to 90,000 clones, with 92% appearing a single time and more than 4.5% taken by the ten largest. The sequenced sample was peripheral blood, obtained 28 days after the second AZD1222 dose. The receptors derive from an adult who received the AZD1222 COVID-19 vaccine.

This clone was observed a single time. The chain has TRBV18 and TRBJ2-3, with D possibly matching TRBD2 (5 bases). V was clipped by 4 bases and J by 2 bases, with 13 bases between them. This CDR3 contains 15 residues. The germline V gene encodes CDR1 KGHSH and CDR2 LQKENI. Here the CDR3 DNA reads TGTGCCAGCTCACGTGATAGCGTATTCACAGATACGCAGTATTTT. It specifies CASSRDSVFTDTQYF.

The J gene is TRBJ1-2, the V gene TRBV18; no firm D call. Trimming shortened V by 2 bases and J by 12 bases, and 13 bases separated the two germline ends. From germline, CDR1 is KGHSH and CDR2 LQKENI. There are 12 residues in the CDR3. The CDR3 bases are TGTGCCAGCTCACCAGTGGGTGAGGCAGACACCTTC. This encodes CASSPVGEADTF.

This sequence joins TRBV4-2 and TRBJ2-3, with TRBD1 identical over 7 bases. Germline assignment: CDR1 LGHNA and CDR2 YNFKEQ. J gave up 14 bases and V 0 bases, and 8 bases lay outside the gene matches. The CDR3 runs 13 residues. CDR3 region: CASSQDLGQVLYF. For the CDR3, the DNA is TGTGCCAGCAGCCAAGATCTCGGACAGGTTTTGTATTTT.

The chain carries TRBV7-6 and TRBJ1-4, with unresolved D. The CDR3 consists of 15 residues. V was cut by 1 base and J by 1 base, with 7 bases left in between. Germline lookup yields CDR1 SGHVS and CDR2 FNYEAQ. The CDR3 spells CASSLEGGTNEKLFF. As DNA, the CDR3 is TGTGCCAGCAGCTTAGAGGGTGGAACTAATGAAAAACTGTTTTTT.